The next 7 T cell receptor beta chains were all read from a single sample in a study of CD8+CD57+ T cells in acquired aplastic anemia. Investigators profiled TCR beta VDJ and CDR3 from genomic DNA template. A single record per CDR3 protein comes from TCRdb applying MiXCR to the reads. The table has about 420,000 distinct CDR3 sequences, 65% to 80% seen once. The sample taken for sequencing was sorted CD4+, CD8+, or CD8+CD57+ T cells (not recorded which) from PBMCs. The receptors shown here come from a human donor in good health, serving as a control.

This clonotype appeared many times. Here the CDR3 reads CASSALTGIPNEKLFF. CDR3 sequence (DNA): TGTGCCAGTAGTGCGCTAACAGGAATACCTAATGAAAAACTGTTTTTT. This chain connects TRBV19 to TRBJ1-4, with D maybe TRBD1 (5 bases). Trimming shortened V by 5 bases and J by 3 bases, and 16 bases separated the two germline ends. CDR3 length equals 16 residues. Germline loops: CDR1 LNHDA, CDR2 SQIVND (reference sequence).

The chain recombines TRBV20-1 with TRBJ2-7, with D possibly matching TRBD1 (5 bases). The V end lost 3 bases, the J end lost 1 base, and 13 bases lay between the germline ends. This CDR3 spans 14 amino acids. Germline CDR1 is DFQATT and CDR2 is SNEGSKA (reference sequence). The CDR3 is CSASKGAESYEQYF. Written as DNA, the CDR3 is TGCAGTGCTAGTAAAGGGGCCGAATCCTACGAGCAGTACTTC.

This clonotype came up once. In DNA, the CDR3 is TGTGCCAGCAGCTTCTCAGGGCAGAGGGAGAAGTTCTTC. This translates into CASSFSGQREKFF. V usage is TRBV9 and J usage is TRBJ2-1; the D call may be TRBD1 or TRBD2 (5 bases each). Looked up from germline, CDR1 is SGDLS and CDR2 is YYNGEE. V was pared by 4 bases and J by 14 bases, with 19 bases between. The CDR3 runs 13 residues. Supplemented by reference TRBV9 and TRBJ2-1, the full variable domain reads DSGVTQTPKHLITATGQRVTLRCSPRSGDLSVYWYQQSLDQGLQFLIQYYNGEERAKGNILERFSAQQFPDLHSELNLSSLELGDSALYFCASSFSGQREKFFGPGTRLTVL.

This chain joins TRBV2 and TRBJ2-5; D gene ambiguous. The V gene lost 3 bases and the J gene lost 6 bases, with 8 bases spanning the gap. The CDR3 loop spans 12 amino acids. Per germline, CDR1 SNHLY and CDR2 FYNNEI. For the CDR3, the DNA is TGTGCCAGCAGTGACTCAAATCAGACCCAGTACTTC. This gives the protein CASSDSNQTQYF. Supplemented by reference TRBV2 and TRBJ2-5, the full variable domain reads EPEVTQTPSHQVTQMGQEVILRCVPISNHLYFYWYRQILGQKVEFLVSFYNNEISEKSEIFDDQFSVERPDGSNFTLKIRSTKLEDSAMYFCASSDSNQTQYFGPGTRLLVL.

This clonotype came up once. One end of the junction is discordant with germline, which a read error may explain. The chain is built from TRBV2 and TRBJ2-7; D perhaps matches TRBD1 (6 bases). The V gene's germline CDR1 is SNHLY and CDR2 FYNNEI. This CDR3 is 16 amino acids long. CDR3 nucleotides: TGTCCCAGCACGGGCACAGGGTGGGTGTATAATTCACACCTCCACTTC. The encoded protein is CPSTGTGWVYNSHLHF.

As for this clonotype: Its ends do not fully match the called genes, so a read error is possible. The CDR3 sequence is CASTESSANQATQYF. CDR3 bases: TGTGCCAGTACTGAGAGTAGCGCCAACCAAGCGACCCAGTACTTC. The rearrangement links TRBV19 to TRBJ2-5, with D maybe TRBD2 (5 bases). This CDR3 contains 15 residues. Per the germline V gene, CDR1 is LNHDA and CDR2 is SQIVND (reference sequence). Filled out from reference TRBV19 and TRBJ2-5, the complete variable domain reads DGGITQSPKYLFRKEGQNVTLSCEQNLNHDAMYWYRQDPGQGLRLIYYSQIVNDFQKGDIAEGYSVSREKKESFPLTVTSAQKNPTAFYLCASTESSANQATQYFGPGTRLLVL.

This clonotype was counted a few times. This chain uses TRBV20-1 with TRBJ1-6; TRBD1 might be the D (5 bases). CDR1 is DFQATT, CDR2 SNEGSKA, per germline (reference sequence). The CDR3 runs 15 residues. V gave up 4 bases and J gave up 10 bases, with 20 bases separating them. The CDR3 sequence: CSATVLGESRSPLHF. DNA for the CDR3: TGCAGTGCTACGGTATTAGGGGAATCTCGATCACCCCTCCACTTT.